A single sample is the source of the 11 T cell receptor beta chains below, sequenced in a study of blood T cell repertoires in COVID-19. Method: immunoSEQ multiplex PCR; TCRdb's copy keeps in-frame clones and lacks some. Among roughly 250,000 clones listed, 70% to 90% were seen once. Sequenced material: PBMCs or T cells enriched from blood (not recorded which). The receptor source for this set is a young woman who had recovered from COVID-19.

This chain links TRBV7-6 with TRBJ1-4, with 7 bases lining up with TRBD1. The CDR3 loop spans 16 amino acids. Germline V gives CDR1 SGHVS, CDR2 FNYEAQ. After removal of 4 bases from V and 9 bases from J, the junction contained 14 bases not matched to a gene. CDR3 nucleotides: TGTGCCAGCAGCTCGGCGGCGGGACAGCGAGGGAAAAAACTGTTTTTT. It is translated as CASSSAAGQRGKKLFF.

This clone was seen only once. The CDR3 here is CASSLRSGGITSGANVLTF. CDR3 coding DNA: TGTGCCAGCAGTCTTCGATCAGGGGGAATTACCTCTGGGGCCAACGTCCTGACTTTC. The gene calls are TRBV27 and TRBJ2-6, with TRBD1 matching 7 bases. Germline V gene lookup returns CDR1 MNHEY and CDR2 SMNVEV (reference sequence). The trim removed 5 bases at V and 0 bases at J, leaving 13 bases unmatched. The CDR3 is made up of 19 amino acids. Supplemented by reference TRBV27 and TRBJ2-6, the full variable domain reads EAQVTQNPRYLITVTGKKLTVTCSQNMNHEYMSWYRQDPGLGLRQIYYSMNVEVTDKGDVPEGYKVSRKEKRNFPLILESPSPNQTSLYFCASSLRSGGITSGANVLTFGAGSRLTVL.

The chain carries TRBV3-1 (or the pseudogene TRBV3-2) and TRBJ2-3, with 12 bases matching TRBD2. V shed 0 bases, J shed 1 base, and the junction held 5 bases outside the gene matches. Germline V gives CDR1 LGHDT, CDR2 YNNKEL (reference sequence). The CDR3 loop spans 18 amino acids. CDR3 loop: CASSQELAGGRGTDTQYF. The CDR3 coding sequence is TGTGCCAGCAGCCAAGAACTAGCGGGGGGCCGAGGCACAGATACGCAGTATTTT.

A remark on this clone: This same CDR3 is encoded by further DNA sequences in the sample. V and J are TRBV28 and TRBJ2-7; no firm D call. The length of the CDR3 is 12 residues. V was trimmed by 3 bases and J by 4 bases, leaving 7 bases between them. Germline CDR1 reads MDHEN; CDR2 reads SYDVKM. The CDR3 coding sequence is TGTGCCAGCAGTTTGGAGCCTTACGAGCAGTACTTC. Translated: CASSLEPYEQYF.

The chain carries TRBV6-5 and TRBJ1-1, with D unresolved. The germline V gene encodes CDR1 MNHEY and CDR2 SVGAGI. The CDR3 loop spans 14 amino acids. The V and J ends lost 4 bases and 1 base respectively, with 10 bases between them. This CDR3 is CASSSREQNTEAFF. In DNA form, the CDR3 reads TGTGCCAGCAGTTCCCGGGAACAGAACACTGAAGCTTTCTTT.

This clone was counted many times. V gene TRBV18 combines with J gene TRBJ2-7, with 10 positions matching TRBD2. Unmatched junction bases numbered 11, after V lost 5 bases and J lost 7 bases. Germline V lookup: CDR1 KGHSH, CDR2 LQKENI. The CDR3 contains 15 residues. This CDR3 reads CASSSLAGDRDEQYF. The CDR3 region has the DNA TGTGCCAGCTCATCTCTAGCGGGGGACCGCGATGAGCAGTACTTC.

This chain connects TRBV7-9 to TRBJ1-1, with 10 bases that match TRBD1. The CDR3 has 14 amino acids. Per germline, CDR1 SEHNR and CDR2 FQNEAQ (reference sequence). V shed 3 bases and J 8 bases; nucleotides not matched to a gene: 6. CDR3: CASSLRTGGYEAFF. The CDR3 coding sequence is TGTGCCAGCAGCTTGAGGACAGGGGGATACGAAGCTTTCTTT.

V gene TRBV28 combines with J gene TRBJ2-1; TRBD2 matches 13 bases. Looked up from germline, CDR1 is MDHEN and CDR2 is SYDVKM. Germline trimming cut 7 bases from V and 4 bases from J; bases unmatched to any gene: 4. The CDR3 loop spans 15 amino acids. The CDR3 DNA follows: TGTGCCAGCACCGGGACTAGCGGGGTGTACAATGAGCAGTTCTTC. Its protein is CASTGTSGVYNEQFF.

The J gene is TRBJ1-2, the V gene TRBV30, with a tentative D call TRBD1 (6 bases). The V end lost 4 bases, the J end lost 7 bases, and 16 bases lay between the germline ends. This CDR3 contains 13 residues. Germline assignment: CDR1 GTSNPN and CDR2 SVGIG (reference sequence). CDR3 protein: CAWTRGTVSGYTF. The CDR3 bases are TGTGCCTGGACGAGGGGGACCGTGAGTGGCTACACCTTC.

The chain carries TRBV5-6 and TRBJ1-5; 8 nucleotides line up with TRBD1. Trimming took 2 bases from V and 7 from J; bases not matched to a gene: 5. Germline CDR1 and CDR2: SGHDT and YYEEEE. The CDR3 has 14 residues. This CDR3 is CASSLNRGVQPQHF. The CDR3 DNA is TGTGCCAGCAGCTTAAACAGGGGGGTACAGCCCCAGCATTTT.

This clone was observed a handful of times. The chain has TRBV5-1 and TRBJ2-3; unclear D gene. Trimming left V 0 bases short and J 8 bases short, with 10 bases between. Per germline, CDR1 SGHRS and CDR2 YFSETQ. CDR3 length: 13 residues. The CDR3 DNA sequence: TGCGCCAGCAGCTTGGCTGAGGCCGGTACGCAGTATTTT. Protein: CASSLAEAGTQYF.